A selection of T cell receptor beta chains follows, all from one sample in a study of human T cells and chemical hapten exposure. TCRdb reprocessed the RACE reads via MiXCR and lists one record per CDR3 protein. The sample lists about 130,000 distinct CDR3 sequences; about 9.4% were seen once. Sequencing input: whole blood. Receptor source: a male donor in good health. Some clones in this sample may be carry-over from other donors' samples. Both conserved end residues are part of each CDR3. Each record gives: V gene, J gene, CDR3 protein.

V gene: TRBV5-6; J gene: TRBJ1-5; CDR3 protein: CASRRQGVGNQPQHF
V gene: TRBV9; J gene: TRBJ2-7; CDR3 protein: CASSDRANSYEQYF
V gene: TRBV27; J gene: TRBJ1-5; CDR3 protein: CASSFQRNQPQHF
V gene: TRBV6-6; J gene: TRBJ1-4; CDR3 protein: CASSWTGGFEKLFF
V gene: TRBV4-1; J gene: TRBJ1-2; CDR3 protein: CASSQPVRGRDYGYTF
V gene: TRBV20-1; J gene: TRBJ2-7; CDR3 protein: CSANPDRAYEQYF
V gene: TRBV6-5; J gene: TRBJ2-2; CDR3 protein: CASSYTGTGELFF
V gene: TRBV18; J gene: TRBJ2-7; CDR3 protein: CASSPTDTYEQYF
V gene: TRBV20-1; J gene: TRBJ1-1; CDR3 protein: CSASGRGTLNTEAFF
V gene: TRBV7-2; J gene: TRBJ1-2; CDR3 protein: CASTERGGYGYTF
V gene: TRBV7-3; J gene: TRBJ1-4; CDR3 protein: CASSLNRGEKLFF
V gene: TRBV5-4; J gene: TRBJ2-4; CDR3 protein: CASSGGTSGTNIQYF
V gene: TRBV30; J gene: TRBJ2-3; CDR3 protein: CAWKMSDTQYF
V gene: TRBV27; J gene: TRBJ2-3; CDR3 protein: CASGGGSITDTQYF
V gene: TRBV6-5; J gene: TRBJ1-4; CDR3 protein: CASGPQSPYEKLFF
V gene: TRBV7-2; J gene: TRBJ2-5; CDR3 protein: CASSLTRTGGETQYF
V gene: TRBV2; J gene: TRBJ2-1; CDR3 protein: CASSARLAGGRNEQFF
V gene: TRBV5-1; J gene: TRBJ2-3; CDR3 protein: CASSHVVSSTDTQYF
V gene: TRBV29-1; J gene: TRBJ1-2; CDR3 protein: CSVRQPSDYGYTF
V gene: TRBV6-5; J gene: TRBJ2-5; CDR3 protein: CASSYSGTGRGETQYF
V gene: TRBV12-3/TRBV12-4; J gene: TRBJ2-1; CDR3 protein: CASTDPRTSGGSYNEQFF